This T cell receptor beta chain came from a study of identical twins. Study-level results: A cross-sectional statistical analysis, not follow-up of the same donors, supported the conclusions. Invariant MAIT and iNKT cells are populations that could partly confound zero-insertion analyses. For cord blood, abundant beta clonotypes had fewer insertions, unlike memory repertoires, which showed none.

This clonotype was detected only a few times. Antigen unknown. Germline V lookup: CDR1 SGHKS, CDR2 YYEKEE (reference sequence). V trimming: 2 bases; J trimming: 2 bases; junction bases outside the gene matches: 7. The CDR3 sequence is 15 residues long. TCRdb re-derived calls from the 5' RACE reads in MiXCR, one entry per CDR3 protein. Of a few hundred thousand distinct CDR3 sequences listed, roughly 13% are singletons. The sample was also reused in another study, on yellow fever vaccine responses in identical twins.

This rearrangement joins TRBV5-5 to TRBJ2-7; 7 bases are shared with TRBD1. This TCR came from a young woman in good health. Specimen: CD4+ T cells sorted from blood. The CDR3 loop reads CASSFSWGQTYEQYF. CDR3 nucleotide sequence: TGTGCCAGCAGCTTTTCATGGGGACAGACCTACGAGCAGTACTTC.